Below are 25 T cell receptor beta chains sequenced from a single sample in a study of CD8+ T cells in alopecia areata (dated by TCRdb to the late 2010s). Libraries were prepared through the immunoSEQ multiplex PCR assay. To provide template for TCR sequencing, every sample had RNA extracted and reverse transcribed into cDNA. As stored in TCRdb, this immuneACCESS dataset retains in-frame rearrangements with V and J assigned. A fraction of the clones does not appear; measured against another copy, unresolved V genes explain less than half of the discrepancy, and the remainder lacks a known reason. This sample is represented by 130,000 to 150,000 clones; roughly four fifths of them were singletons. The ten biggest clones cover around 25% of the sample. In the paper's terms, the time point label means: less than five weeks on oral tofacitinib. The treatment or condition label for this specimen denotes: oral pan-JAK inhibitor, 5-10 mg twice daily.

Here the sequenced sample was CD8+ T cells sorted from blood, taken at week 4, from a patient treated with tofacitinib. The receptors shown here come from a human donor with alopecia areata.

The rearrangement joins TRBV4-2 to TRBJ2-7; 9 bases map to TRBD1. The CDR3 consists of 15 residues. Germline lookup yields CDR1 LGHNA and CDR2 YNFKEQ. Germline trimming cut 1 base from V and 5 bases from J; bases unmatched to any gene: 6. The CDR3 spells CASSQATGGVDEQYF. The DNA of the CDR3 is TGTGCCAGCAGCCAAGCGACAGGGGGGGTGGACGAGCAGTACTTC.

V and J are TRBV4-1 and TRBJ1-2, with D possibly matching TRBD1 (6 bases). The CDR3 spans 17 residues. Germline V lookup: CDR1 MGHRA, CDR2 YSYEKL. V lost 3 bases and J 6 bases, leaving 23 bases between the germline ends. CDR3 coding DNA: TGCGCCAGCAGCCATATCTACAGTGGGGGGCCTTCGCATGGCTACACCTTC. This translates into CASSHIYSGGPSHGYTF.

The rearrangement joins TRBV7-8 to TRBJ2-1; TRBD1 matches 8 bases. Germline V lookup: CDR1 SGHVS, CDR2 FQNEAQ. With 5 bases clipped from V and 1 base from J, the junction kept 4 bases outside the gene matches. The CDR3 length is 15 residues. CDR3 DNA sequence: TGTGCCAGCAGCCCTCGGACAGGGTCCTACAATGAGCAGTTCTTC. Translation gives CASSPRTGSYNEQFF.

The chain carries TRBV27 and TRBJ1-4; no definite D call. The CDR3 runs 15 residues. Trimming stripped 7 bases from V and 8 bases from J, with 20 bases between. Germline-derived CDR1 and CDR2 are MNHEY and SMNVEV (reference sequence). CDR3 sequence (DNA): TGTGCCAGCACTTCCCAGATCCTTGGAGAGGAAAAACTGTTTTTT. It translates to CASTSQILGEEKLFF.

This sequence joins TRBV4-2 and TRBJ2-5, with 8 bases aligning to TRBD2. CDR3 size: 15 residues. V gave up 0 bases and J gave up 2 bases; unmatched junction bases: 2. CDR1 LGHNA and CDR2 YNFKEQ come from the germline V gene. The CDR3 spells CASSQDAGGQETQYF. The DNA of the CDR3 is TGTGCCAGCAGCCAAGATGCGGGGGGACAAGAGACCCAGTACTTC.

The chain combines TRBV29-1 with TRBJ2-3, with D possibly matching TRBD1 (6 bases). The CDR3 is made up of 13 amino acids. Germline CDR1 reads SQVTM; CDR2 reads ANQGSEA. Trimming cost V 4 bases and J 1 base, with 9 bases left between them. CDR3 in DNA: TGCAGCGTTGTCTGGGGGCGCACAGATACGCAGTATTTT. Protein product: CSVVWGRTDTQYF.

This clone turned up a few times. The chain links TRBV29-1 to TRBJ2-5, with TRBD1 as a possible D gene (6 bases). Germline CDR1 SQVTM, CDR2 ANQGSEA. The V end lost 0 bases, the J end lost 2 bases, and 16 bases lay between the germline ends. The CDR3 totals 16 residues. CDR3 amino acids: CSVEDLRRGWQETQYF. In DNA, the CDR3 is TGCAGCGTTGAAGATCTCCGAAGGGGGTGGCAAGAGACCCAGTACTTC.

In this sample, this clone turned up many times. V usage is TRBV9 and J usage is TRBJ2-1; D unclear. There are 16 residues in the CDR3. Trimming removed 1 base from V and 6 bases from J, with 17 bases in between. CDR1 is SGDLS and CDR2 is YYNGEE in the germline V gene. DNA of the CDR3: TGTGCCAGCAGCGTATCGGTCGGGCTGCGAACCAATGAGCAGTTCTTC. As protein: CASSVSVGLRTNEQFF.

CDR3 coding DNA: TGCAGCGTTGAAGTTCCAGGGTCGAACTACGAGCAGTACTTC. Translated: CSVEVPGSNYEQYF. The rearrangement uses TRBV29-1 and TRBJ2-7; possible D gene TRBD1, 5 bases. Germline lookup yields CDR1 SQVTM and CDR2 ANQGSEA. V shed 1 base and J shed 3 bases, with 13 bases lying between them. This CDR3 is built from 14 residues.

The CDR3 DNA sequence: TGCAGCGTTGAAGATCGGGCTATCCCGGGAGATACGCAGTATTTT. It encodes CSVEDRAIPGDTQYF. The rearrangement uses TRBV29-1 and TRBJ2-3; no firm D call. The CDR3 contains 15 residues. Between the trimmed V and J ends, which lost 0 bases and 5 bases, there was a span of 15 bases. CDR1 is SQVTM, CDR2 ANQGSEA, per germline.

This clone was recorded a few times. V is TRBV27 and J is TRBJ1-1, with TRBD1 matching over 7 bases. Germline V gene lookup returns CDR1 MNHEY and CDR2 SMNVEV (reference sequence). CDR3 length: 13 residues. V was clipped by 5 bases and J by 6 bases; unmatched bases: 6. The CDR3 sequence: CASSLHDRAEAFF. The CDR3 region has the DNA TGTGCCAGCAGTCTCCACGACAGGGCTGAAGCTTTCTTT.

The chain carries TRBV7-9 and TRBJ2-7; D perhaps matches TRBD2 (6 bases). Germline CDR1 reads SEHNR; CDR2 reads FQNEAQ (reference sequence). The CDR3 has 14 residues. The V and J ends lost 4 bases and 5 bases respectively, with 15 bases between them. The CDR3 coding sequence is TGTGCCAGCAGCTCGGGGGAGGCCATAAACGAGCAGTACTTC. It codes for CASSSGEAINEQYF.

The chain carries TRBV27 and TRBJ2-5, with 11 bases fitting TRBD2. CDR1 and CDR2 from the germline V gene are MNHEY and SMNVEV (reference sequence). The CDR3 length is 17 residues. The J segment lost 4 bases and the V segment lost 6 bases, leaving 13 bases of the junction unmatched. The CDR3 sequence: CASRALTSGAVRETQYF. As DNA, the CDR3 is TGTGCCAGCAGGGCCTTGACTAGCGGGGCTGTCAGAGAGACCCAGTACTTC.

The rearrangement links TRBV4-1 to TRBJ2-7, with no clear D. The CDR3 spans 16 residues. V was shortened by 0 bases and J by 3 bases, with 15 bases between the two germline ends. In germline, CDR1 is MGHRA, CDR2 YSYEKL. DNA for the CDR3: TGCGCCAGCAGCCAAGAACCCCGGAGTTCAATCTACGAGCAGTACTTC. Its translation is CASSQEPRSSIYEQYF.

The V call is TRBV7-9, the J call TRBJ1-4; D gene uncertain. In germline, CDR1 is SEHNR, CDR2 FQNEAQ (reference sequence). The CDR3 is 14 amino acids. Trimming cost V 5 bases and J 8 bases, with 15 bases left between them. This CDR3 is CASSPVPRKEKLFF. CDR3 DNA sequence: TGTGCCAGCAGCCCGGTCCCACGAAAGGAAAAACTGTTTTTT.

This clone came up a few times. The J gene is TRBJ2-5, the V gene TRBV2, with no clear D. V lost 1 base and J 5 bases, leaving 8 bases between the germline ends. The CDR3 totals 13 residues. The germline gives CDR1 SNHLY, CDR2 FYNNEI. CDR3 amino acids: CASSEVGQETQYF. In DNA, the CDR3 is TGTGCCAGCAGTGAAGTAGGTCAGGAGACCCAGTACTTC.

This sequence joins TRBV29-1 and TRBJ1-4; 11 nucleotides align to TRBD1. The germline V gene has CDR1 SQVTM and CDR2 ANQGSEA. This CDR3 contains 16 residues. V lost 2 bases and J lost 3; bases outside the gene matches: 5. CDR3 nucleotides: TGCAGCGTTGAAAGTATGGACAGGGGGCCTAATGAAAAACTGTTTTTT. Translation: CSVESMDRGPNEKLFF.

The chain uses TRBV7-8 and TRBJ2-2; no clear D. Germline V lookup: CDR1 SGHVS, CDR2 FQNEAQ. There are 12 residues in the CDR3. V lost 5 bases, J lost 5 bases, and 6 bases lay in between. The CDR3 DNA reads TGTGCCAGCAGCCCGAGAACCGGGGAGCTGTTTTTT. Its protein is CASSPRTGELFF.

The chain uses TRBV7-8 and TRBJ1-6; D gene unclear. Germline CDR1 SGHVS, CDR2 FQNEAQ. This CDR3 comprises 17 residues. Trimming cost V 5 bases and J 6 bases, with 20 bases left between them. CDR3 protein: CASSHRGQERRNSPLHF. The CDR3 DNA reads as TGTGCCAGCAGCCATCGAGGGCAGGAGAGACGTAATTCACCCCTCCACTTT. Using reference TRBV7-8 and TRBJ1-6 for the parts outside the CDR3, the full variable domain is GAGVSQSPRYKVAKRGQDVALRCDPISGHVSLFWYQQALGQGPEFLTYFQNEAQLDKSGLPSDRFFAERPEGSVSTLKIQRTQQEDSAVYLCASSHRGQERRNSPLHFGNGTRLTVT.

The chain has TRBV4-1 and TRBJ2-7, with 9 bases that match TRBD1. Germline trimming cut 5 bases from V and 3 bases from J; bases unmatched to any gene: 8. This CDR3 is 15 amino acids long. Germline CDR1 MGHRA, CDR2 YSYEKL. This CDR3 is CASSGRGTGSYEQYF. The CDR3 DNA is TGCGCCAGCAGCGGACGGGGGACAGGGAGCTACGAGCAGTACTTC.

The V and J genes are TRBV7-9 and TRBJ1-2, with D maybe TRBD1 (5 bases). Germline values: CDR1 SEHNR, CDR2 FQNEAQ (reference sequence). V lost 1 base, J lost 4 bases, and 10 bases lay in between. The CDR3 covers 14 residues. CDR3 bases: TGTGCCAGCAGCTTAGGACAGCTGGTCTATGGCTACACCTTC. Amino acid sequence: CASSLGQLVYGYTF.

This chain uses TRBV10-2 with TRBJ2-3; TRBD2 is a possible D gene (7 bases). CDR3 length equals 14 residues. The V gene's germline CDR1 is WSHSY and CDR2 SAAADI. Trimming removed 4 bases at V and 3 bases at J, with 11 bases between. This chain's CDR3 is CASSVGGPTDTQYF. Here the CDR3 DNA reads TGCGCCAGCAGTGTGGGGGGGCCTACAGATACGCAGTATTTT.

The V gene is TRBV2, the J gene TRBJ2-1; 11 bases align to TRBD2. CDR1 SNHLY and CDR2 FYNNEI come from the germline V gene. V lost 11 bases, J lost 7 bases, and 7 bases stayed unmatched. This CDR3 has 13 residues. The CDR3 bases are TGTGCCGGTAGCGGGGGGGTCTCAAATGAGCAGTTCTTC. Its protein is CAGSGGVSNEQFF.

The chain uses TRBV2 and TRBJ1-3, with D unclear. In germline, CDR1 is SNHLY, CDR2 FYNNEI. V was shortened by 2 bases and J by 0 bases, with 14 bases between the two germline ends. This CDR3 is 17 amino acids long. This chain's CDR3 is CASSEHPSMISGNTIYF. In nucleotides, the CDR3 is TGTGCCAGCAGTGAACATCCCTCAATGATCTCTGGAAACACCATATATTTT.

The CDR3 bases are TGTGCCAGCAGGACCCCTTATGGCTACACCTTC. It specifies CASRTPYGYTF. The rearrangement uses TRBV27 and TRBJ1-2, with D uncertain. V shed 6 bases and J shed 5 bases, with 7 bases lying between them. The CDR3 has 11 residues. Germline CDR1 is MNHEY and CDR2 is SMNVEV (reference sequence).